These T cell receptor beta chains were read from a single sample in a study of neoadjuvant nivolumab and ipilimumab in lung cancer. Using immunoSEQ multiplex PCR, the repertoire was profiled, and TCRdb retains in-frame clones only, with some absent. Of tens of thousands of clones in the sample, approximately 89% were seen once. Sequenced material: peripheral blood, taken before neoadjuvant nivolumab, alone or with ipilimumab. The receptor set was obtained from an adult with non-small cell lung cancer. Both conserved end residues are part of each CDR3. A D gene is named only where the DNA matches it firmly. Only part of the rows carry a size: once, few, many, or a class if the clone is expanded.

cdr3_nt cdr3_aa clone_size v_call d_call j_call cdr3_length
TGTGCCAGCAGATTGGACGGGTCCTACGAGCAGTACTTC CASRLDGSYEQYF NA TRBV7-2 NA TRBJ2-7 13
TGTGCCTGGAAAGCCGTGGGGGGCTCCTACAATGAGCAGTTCTTC CAWKAVGGSYNEQFF NA TRBV30 NA TRBJ2-1 15
TGTGCCAGCAGACTGCTTTATACGCAGTATTTT CASRLLYTQYF NA TRBV7-2 NA TRBJ2-3 11
TGTGCCAGCAGCTACCGACAGGTTGAGGATGGCTACACCTTC CASSYRQVEDGYTF once TRBV7-9 NA TRBJ1-2 14
TGTGCCAGCTCACCACCGGACGGGAACGAGCAGTACTTC CASSPPDGNEQYF few TRBV18 NA TRBJ2-7 13
TGTGCCAGCAGTTCCTCGAATGGCTACACCTTC CASSSSNGYTF NA TRBV28 NA TRBJ1-2 11
TGTGCCAGCATGTTGGACGAAAGCGAGCAGTACTTC CASMLDESEQYF NA TRBV2 NA TRBJ2-7 12
TGTGCCAGCAGGGAGGGTTCCCGGGACAGAAATCAGCCCCAGCATTTT CASREGSRDRNQPQHF NA TRBV2 TRBD1 TRBJ1-5 16
TGTGCCAGCAGTTACTCGTTGACGGAGGGCAATCAGCCCCAGCATTTT CASSYSLTEGNQPQHF NA TRBV6-6 NA TRBJ1-5 16
TGTGCCAGCAGCCAATCTAGCGGGAGAGGGACCGGGGAGCTGTTTTTT CASSQSSGRGTGELFF NA TRBV7-6 TRBD2 TRBJ2-2 16
TGTGCCAGCAGTTTTGACAGGAACTATGGCTACACCTTC CASSFDRNYGYTF NA TRBV6-5 NA TRBJ1-2 13
TGTGCCAGCAGCTTAGCCGCAGGGGGGTCGCAGACCCAGTACTTC CASSLAAGGSQTQYF NA TRBV7-2 NA TRBJ2-5 15
TGTGCCAGCTCACCGACAGGGCAACTGGCCGAGCAGTACTTC CASSPTGQLAEQYF NA TRBV18 TRBD1 TRBJ2-7 14
TGTGCCAGCAGTTACCTGGACGTCTTTGCCAACGTCCTGACTTTC CASSYLDVFANVLTF NA TRBV6-5 NA TRBJ2-6 15